This T cell receptor (beta chain) was sequenced in a study of blood T cell repertoires in COVID-19. Overall study: The analysed material was cDNA or gDNA that came from T cells, B-cell-depleted T cells, or PBMCs.

Germline V gene sequence: CDR1 DFQATT, CDR2 SNEGSKA (reference sequence). The CDR3 has 16 amino acids. Unmatched junction bases numbered 12, after V lost 3 bases and J lost 6 bases. Those who participated ranged in age from about 18 to 89 years and resided in around 22 US areas. The study assigned cohorts using participant-reported clinical history. Two consecutive negative NP/OP PCR tests, clearance, or resolved symptoms defined Cohort 3 recovery. Only one count was recorded for this clone. Sequencing was performed with immunoSEQ multiplex PCR; in TCRdb, only in-frame clones are kept and a portion is missing. In the table there are about 160,000 clones, under 90% of which are singletons.

This sequence originates from a man aged 50 to 59 who had recovered from COVID-19. This rearrangement joins TRBV20-1 to TRBJ2-1; 9 bases agree with TRBD1. Sample: PBMCs or T cells enriched from blood (not recorded which). CDR3 loop: CSASGQGHLMSNEQFF. The CDR3, as DNA: TGCAGTGCTAGTGGACAGGGGCACCTTATGTCCAATGAGCAGTTCTTC.